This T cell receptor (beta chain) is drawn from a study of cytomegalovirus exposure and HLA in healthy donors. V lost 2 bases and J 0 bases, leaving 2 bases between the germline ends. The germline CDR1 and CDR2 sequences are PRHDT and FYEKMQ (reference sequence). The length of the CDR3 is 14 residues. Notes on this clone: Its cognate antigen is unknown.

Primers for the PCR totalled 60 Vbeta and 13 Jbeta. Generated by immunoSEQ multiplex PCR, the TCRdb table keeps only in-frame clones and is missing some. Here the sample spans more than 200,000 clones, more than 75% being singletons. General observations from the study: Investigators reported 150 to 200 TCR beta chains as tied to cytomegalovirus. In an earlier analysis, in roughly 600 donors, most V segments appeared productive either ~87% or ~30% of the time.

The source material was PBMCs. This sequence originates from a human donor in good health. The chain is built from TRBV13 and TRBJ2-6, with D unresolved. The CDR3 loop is CASSLYSGANVLTF. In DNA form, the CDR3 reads TGTGCCAGCAGCTTATACTCTGGGGCCAACGTCCTGACTTTC.